This TCR beta chain is from a study of cytomegalovirus exposure and HLA in healthy donors. About the research overall: A data release that came early held 75 million to 85 million unique TCRs from HLA-typed donors. Study findings and constraints: Based on reports, TCR beta sequences accurately predicted HLA-A and HLA-B alleles for most subjects. TCR beta chains numbering some 150 were designated cytomegalovirus-associated. Later analysis placed DRB1 highest and HLA-C lowest in TCR association rates, which differed by HLA locus.

The CDR3 is 15 amino acids. Unmatched junction bases numbered 9, after V lost 7 bases and J lost 2 bases. Per the germline V gene, CDR1 is MNHEY and CDR2 is SVGAGI. Concerning this clone itself: Its matching antigen is unknown.

Researchers ran the PCR with 60 Vbeta and 13 Jbeta primers. Method: immunoSEQ multiplex PCR; TCRdb's copy keeps in-frame clones and lacks some. This sample has 250,000 to 350,000 clones, with 70% to 90% found just once. What was sequenced was PBMCs. The sequence came from a man aged 35 to 55 in good health and CMV-seropositive. The chain links TRBV6-5 to TRBJ1-1, with TRBD1 identical over 8 bases. In DNA form, the CDR3 reads TGTGCCAGCACCCAACGGACAGGGAAAAACACTGAAGCTTTCTTT. Translation: CASTQRTGKNTEAFF.